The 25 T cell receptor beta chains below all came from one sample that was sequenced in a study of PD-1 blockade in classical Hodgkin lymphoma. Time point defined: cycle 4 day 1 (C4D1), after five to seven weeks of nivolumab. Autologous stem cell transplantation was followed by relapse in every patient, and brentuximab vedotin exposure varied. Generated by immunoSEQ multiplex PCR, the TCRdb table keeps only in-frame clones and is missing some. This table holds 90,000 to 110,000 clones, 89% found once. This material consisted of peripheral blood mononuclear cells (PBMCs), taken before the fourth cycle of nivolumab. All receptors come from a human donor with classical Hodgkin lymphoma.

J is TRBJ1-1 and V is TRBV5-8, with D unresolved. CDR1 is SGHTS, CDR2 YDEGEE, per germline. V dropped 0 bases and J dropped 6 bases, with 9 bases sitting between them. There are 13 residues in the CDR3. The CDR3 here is CASSLAIGPEAFF. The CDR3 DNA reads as TGTGCCAGCAGCTTGGCCATTGGGCCTGAAGCTTTCTTT.

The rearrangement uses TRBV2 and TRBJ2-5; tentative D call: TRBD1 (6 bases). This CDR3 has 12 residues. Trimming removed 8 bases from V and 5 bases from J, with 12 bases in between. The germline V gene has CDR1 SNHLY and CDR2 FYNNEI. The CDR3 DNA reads TGTGCCAGCGAACAGGGCATGGAGACCCAGTACTTC. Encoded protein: CASEQGMETQYF.

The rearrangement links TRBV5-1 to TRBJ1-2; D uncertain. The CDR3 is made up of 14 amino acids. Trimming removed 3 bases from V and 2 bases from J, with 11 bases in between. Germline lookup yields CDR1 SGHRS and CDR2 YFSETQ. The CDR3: CASSSDGINYGYTF. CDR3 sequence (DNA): TGCGCCAGCAGCTCGGACGGGATCAACTATGGCTACACCTTC. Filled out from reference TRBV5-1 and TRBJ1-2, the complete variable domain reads KAGVTQTPRYLIKTRGQQVTLSCSPISGHRSVSWYQQTPGQGLQFLFEYFSETQRNKGNFPGRFSGRQFSNSRSEMNVSTLELGDSALYLCASSSDGINYGYTFGSGTRLTVV.

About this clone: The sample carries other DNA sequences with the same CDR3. CDR3 DNA: TGTGCCAGCAGCTTGGCAGGGAGTTACGAGCAGTACTTC. Amino acids: CASSLAGSYEQYF. The V gene is TRBV5-6, the J gene TRBJ2-7, with D perhaps being TRBD1 or TRBD2 (5 bases each). Deletions cut 0 bases from V and 4 bases from J, with 8 bases between. Germline-derived CDR1 and CDR2 are SGHDT and YYEEEE. The length of the CDR3 is 13 residues.

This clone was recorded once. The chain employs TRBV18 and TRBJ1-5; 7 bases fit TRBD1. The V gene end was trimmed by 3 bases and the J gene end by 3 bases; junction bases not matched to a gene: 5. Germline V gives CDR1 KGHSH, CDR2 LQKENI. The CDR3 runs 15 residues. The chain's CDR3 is CASSPGQAINQPQHF. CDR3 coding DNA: TGTGCCAGCTCACCCGGACAGGCTATCAATCAGCCCCAGCATTTT.

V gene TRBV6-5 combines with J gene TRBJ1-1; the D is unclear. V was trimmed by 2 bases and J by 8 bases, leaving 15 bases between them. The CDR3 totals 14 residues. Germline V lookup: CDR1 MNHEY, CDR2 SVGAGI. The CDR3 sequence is CASSYVRLAAEAFF. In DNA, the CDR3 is TGTGCCAGCAGTTACGTTCGTTTGGCGGCCGAAGCTTTCTTT.

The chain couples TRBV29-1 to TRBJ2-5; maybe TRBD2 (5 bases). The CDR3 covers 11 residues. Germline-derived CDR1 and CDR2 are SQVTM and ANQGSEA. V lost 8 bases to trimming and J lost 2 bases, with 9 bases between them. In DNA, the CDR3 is TGCAGCTTGTGGACTCAAGAGACCCAGTACTTC. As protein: CSLWTQETQYF.

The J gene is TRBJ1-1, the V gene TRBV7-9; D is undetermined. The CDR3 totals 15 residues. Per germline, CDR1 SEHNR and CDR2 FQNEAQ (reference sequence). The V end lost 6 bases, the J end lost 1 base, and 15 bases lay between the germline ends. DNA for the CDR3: TGTGCCAGCAGTCCGTGGGGAAGGTCGAACACTGAAGCTTTCTTT. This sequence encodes CASSPWGRSNTEAFF.

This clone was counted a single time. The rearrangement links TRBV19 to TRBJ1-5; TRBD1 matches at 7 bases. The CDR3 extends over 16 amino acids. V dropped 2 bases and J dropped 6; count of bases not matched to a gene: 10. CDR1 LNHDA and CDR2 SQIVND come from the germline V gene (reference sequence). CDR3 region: CASSISAAGGTQPQHF. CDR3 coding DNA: TGTGCCAGTAGTATAAGCGCGGCAGGGGGGACTCAGCCCCAGCATTTT.

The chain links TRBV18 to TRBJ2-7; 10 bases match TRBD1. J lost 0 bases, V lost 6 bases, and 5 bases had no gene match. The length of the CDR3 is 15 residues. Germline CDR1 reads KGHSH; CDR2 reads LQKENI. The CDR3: CASSSRQGASYEQYF. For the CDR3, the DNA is TGTGCCAGCTCGAGTAGACAGGGGGCCTCCTACGAGCAGTACTTC. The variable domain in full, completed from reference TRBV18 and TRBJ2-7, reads NAGVMQNPRHLVRRRGQEARLRCSPMKGHSHVYWYRQLPEEGLKFMVYLQKENIIDESGMPKERFSAEFPKEGPSILRIQQVVRGDSAAYFCASSSRQGASYEQYFGPGTRLTVT.

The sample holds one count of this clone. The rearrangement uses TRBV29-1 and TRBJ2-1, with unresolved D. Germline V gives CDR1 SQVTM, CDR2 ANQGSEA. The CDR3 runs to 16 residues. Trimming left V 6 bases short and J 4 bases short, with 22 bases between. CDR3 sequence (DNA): TGCAGCGTCCTGAAGTTGACCGGTACGGTATACAATGAGCAGTTCTTC. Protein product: CSVLKLTGTVYNEQFF.

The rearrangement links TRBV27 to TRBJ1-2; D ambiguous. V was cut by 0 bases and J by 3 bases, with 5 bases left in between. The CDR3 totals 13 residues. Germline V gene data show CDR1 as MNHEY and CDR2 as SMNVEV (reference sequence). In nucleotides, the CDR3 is TGTGCCAGCAGTTTATCAGGGTACTATGGCTACACCTTC. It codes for CASSLSGYYGYTF.

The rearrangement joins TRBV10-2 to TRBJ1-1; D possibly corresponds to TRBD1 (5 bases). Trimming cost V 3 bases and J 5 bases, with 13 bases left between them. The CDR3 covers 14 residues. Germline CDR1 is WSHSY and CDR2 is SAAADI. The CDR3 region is CASSEPGRETEAFF. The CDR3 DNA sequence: TGCGCCAGCAGTGAACCAGGGCGTGAGACTGAAGCTTTCTTT.

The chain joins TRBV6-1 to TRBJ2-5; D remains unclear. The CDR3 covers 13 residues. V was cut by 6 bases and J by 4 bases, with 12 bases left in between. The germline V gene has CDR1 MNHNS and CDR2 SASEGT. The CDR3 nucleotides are TGTGCCAGCAGAATGGTGGTACGAGAGACCCAGTACTTC. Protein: CASRMVVRETQYF.

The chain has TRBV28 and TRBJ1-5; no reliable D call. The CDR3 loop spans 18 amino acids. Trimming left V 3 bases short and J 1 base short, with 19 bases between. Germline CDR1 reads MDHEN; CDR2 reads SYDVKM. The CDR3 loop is CASSFRNFFGPSNQPQHF. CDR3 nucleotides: TGTGCCAGCAGTTTTCGCAATTTCTTTGGACCGAGCAATCAGCCCCAGCATTTT.

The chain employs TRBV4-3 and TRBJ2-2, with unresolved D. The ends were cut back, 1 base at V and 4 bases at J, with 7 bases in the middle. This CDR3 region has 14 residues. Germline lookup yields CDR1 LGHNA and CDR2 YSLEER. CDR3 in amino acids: CASSQGRATGELFF. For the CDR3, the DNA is TGCGCCAGCAGCCAAGGGCGCGCCACCGGGGAGCTGTTTTTT.

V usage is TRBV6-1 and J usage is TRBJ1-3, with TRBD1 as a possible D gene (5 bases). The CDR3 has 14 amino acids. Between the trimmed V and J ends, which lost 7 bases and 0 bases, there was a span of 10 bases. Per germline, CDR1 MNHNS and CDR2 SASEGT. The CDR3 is CASTQTASGNTIYF. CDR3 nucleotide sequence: TGTGCCAGCACCCAGACAGCCTCTGGAAACACCATATATTTT.

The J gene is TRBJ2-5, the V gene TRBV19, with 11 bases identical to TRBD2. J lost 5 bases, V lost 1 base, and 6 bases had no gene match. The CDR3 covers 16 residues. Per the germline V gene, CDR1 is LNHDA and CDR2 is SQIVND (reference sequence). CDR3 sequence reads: CASSIAPSGRYETQYF. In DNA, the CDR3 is TGTGCCAGTAGTATAGCTCCTAGCGGGAGGTATGAGACCCAGTACTTC.

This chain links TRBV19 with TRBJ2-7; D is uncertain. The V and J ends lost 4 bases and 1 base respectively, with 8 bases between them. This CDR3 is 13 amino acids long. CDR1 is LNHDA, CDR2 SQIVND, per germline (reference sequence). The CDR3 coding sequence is TGTGCCAGTAGTAACAGTGCATCCTACGAGCAGTACTTC. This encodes CASSNSASYEQYF.

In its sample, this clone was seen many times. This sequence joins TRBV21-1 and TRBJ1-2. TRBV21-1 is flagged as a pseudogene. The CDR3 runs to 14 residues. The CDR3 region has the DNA TGTGCCAGCAGCAAACCCCGGGACGGCTATGGCTACACCTTC. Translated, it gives CASSKPRDGYGYTF.

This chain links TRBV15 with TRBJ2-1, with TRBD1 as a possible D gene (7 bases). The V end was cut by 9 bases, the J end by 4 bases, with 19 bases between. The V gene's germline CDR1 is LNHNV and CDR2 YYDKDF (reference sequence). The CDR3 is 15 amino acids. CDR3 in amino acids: CATSPQGGGYNEQFF. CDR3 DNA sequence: TGTGCCACAAGCCCTCAGGGGGGAGGATACAATGAGCAGTTCTTC.

The CDR3 DNA sequence: TGTGCCAGCAGCCTGCGGACTAGCGGGAGTCTCGAGCAGTACTTC. Translation: CASSLRTSGSLEQYF. The chain couples TRBV5-4 to TRBJ2-7; 13 positions agree with TRBD2. This CDR3 is 15 amino acids long. The V and J ends lost 4 bases and 6 bases, in that order; junction bases with no gene match: 7. Germline loops: CDR1 SGHNT, CDR2 YYREEE (reference sequence).

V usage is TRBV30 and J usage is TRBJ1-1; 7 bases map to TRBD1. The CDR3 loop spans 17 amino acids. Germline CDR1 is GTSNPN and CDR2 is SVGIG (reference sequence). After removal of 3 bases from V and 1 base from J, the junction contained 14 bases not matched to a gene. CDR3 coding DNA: TGTGCCTGGAGCCTATTGTTGGGGACAGCGGGGAACACTGAAGCTTTCTTT. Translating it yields CAWSLLLGTAGNTEAFF. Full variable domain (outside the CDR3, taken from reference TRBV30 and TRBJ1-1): SQTIHQWPATLVQPVGSPLSLECTVEGTSNPNLYWYRQAAGRGLQLLFYSVGIGQISSEVPQNLSASRPQDRQFILSSKKLLLSDSGFYLCAWSLLLGTAGNTEAFFGQGTRLTVV.

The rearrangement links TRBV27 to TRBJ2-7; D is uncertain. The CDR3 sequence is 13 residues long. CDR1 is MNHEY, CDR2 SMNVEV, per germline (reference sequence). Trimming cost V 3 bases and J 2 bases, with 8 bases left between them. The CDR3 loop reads CASSFTQTYEQYF. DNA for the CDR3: TGTGCCAGCAGTTTCACACAGACCTACGAGCAGTACTTC.

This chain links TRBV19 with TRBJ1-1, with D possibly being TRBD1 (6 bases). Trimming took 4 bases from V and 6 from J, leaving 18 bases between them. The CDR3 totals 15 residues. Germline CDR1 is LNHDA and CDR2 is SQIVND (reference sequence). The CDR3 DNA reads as TGTGCCAGTAGTACCACCTCGGGGGGCAGGTCTGAAGCTTTCTTT. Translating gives CASSTTSGGRSEAFF.